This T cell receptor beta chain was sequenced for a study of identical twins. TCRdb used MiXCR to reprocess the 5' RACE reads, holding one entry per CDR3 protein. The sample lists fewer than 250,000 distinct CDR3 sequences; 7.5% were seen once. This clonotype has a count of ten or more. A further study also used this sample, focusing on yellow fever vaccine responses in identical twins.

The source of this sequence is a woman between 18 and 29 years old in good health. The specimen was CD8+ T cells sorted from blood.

The CDR3 bases are TGTGCCAGCAGTTTAGGAGTAGACAATGAGCAGTTCTTC. This encodes CASSLGVDNEQFF. The chain employs TRBV28 and TRBJ2-1; D is unresolved. Per the germline V gene, CDR1 is MDHEN and CDR2 is SYDVKM. CDR3 length: 13 amino acids. V shed 2 bases and J shed 5 bases, with 7 bases lying between them.